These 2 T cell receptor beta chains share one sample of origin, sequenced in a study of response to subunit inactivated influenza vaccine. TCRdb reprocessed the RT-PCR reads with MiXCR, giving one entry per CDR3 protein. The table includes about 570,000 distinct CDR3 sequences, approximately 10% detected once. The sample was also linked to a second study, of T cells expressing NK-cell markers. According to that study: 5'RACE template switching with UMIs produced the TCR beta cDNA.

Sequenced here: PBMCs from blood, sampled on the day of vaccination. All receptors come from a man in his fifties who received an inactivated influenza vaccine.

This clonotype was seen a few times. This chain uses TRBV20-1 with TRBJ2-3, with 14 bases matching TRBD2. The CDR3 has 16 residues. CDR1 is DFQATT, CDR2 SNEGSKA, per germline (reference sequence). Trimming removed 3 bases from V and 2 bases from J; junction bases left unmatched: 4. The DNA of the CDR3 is TGCAGTGCTAGGACTAGCGGGAGGGCCCTCACAGATACGCAGTATTTT. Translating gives CSARTSGRALTDTQYF.

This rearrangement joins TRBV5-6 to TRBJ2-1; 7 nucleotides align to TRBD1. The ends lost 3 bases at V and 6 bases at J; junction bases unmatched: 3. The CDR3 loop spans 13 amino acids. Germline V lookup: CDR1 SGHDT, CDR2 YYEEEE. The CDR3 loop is CASSWGTVNEQFF. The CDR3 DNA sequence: TGTGCCAGCAGCTGGGGGACAGTCAATGAGCAGTTCTTC.